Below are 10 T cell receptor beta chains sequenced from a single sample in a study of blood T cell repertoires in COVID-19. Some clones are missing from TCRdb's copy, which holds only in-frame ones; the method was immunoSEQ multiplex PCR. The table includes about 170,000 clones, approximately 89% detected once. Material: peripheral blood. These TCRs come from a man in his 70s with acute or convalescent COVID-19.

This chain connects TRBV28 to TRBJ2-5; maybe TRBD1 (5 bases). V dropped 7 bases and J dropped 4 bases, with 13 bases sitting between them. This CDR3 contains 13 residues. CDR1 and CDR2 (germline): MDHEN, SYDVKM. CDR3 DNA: TGTGCCAGCATGCGGACATTCAGAGAGACCCAGTACTTC. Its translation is CASMRTFRETQYF.

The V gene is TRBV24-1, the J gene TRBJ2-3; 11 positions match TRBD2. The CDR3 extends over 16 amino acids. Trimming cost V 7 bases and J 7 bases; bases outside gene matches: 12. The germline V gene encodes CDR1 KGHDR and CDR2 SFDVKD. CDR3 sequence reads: CATSLTSGGWVNTQYF. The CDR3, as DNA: TGTGCCACCAGCCTCACTAGCGGGGGATGGGTAAATACGCAGTATTTT.

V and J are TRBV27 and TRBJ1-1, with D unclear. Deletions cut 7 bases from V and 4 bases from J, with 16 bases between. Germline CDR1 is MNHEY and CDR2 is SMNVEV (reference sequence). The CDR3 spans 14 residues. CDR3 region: CASMYISGGTEAFF. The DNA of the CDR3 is TGTGCCAGCATGTATATATCGGGAGGCACTGAAGCTTTCTTT.

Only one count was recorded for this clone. The CDR3 loop reads CASSQGGTGMGYSGYTF. CDR3 bases: TGTGCCAGCAGCCAAGGCGGGACAGGGATGGGGTATAGTGGCTACACCTTC. The chain recombines TRBV14 with TRBJ1-2, with TRBD1 matching over 9 bases. From germline, CDR1 is SGHDN and CDR2 FVKESK. The CDR3 is made up of 17 amino acids. After removal of 1 base from V and 7 bases from J, the junction contained 13 bases not matched to a gene.

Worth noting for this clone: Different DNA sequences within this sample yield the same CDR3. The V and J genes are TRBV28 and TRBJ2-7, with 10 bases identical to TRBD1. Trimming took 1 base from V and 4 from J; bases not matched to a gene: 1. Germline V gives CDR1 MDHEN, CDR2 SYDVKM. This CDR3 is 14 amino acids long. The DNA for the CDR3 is TGTGCCAGCAGTTTATCGGGACAGGGGTACGAGCAGTACTTC. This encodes CASSLSGQGYEQYF.

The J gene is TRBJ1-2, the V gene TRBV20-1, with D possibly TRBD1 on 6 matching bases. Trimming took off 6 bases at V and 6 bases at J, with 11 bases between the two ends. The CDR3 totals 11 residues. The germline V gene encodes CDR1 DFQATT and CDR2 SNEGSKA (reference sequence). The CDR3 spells CSATQGNGYTF. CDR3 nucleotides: TGCAGTGCGACACAGGGTAATGGCTACACCTTC.

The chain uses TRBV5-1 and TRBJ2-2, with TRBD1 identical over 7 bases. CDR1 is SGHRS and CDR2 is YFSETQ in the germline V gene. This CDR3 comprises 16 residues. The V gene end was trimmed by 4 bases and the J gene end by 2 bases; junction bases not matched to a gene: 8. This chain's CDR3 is CASSQEGGRNTGELFF. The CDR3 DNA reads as TGCGCCAGCAGCCAGGAAGGGGGCCGTAACACCGGGGAGCTGTTTTTT.

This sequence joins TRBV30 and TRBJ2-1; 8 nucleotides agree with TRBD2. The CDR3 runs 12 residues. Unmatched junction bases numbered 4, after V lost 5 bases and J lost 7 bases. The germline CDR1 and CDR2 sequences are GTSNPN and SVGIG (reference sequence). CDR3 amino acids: CAWVAGWNEQFF. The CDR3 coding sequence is TGTGCCTGGGTAGCGGGATGGAATGAGCAGTTCTTC.

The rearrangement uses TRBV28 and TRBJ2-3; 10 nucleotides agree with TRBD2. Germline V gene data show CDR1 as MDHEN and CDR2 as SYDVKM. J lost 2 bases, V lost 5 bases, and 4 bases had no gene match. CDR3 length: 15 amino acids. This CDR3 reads CASSATSGATDTQYF. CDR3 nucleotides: TGTGCCAGCAGTGCCACTAGCGGGGCCACAGATACGCAGTATTTT.

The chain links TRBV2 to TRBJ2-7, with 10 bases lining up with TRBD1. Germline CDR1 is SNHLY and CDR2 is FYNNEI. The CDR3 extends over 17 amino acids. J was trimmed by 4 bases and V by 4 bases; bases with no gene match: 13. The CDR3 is CASSALTPGQGKYEQYF. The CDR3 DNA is TGTGCCAGCAGTGCCCTAACCCCGGGACAGGGGAAATACGAGCAGTACTTC.